This T cell receptor (beta chain) was identified during a study of cytomegalovirus exposure and HLA in healthy donors. Germline CDR1 SQVTM, CDR2 ANQGSEA. The CDR3 extends over 15 amino acids. Deletions cut 5 bases from V and 4 bases from J, with 18 bases between. Amplification used 60 Vbeta primers and 13 Jbeta primers. Sequenced by immunoSEQ multiplex PCR; TCRdb stores in-frame clones only, minus some. The sample yields fewer than 250,000 clones, roughly 80% seen once. This rearrangement joins TRBV29-1 to TRBJ1-5, with D tentatively TRBD1 (6 bases). The receptor comes from a young man in good health and CMV-seronegative. Sequencing input: PBMCs. CDR3 amino acids: CSVQKGGGPNQPQHF. The CDR3 DNA sequence: TGCAGCGTTCAGAAGGGAGGGGGGCCAAATCAGCCCCAGCATTTT.